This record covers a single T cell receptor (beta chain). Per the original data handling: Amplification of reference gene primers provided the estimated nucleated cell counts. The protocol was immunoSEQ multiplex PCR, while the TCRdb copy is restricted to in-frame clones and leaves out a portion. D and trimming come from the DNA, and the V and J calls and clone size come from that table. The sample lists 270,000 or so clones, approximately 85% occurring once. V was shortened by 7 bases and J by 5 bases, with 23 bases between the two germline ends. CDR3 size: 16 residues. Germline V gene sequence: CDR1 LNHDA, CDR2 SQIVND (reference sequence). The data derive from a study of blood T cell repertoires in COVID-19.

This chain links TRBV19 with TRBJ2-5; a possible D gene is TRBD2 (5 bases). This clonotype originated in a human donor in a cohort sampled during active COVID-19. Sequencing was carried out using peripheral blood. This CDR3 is CASKEEAVTGVETQYF. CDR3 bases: TGTGCCAGTAAAGAGGAGGCGGTCACCGGGGTGGAGACCCAGTACTTC.